A single TCR beta chain is shown here with its context. Its antigen is not known. The sample originates from a study of identical twins. A universal primer site came from template switching; cDNA carried unique molecular identifiers. TCRdb analysed the 5' RACE reads with MiXCR anew, one entry per CDR3 protein. The sample holds around 500,000 distinct CDR3 sequences, around 14% seen once. Healthy Caucasians made up all donors. Study results and limitations: Models came in too low on out-of-frame TCR alpha sharing in monozygotic twins.

Losses at the gene ends were 3 bases for V and 6 bases for J; bases not matched to a gene: 11. Germline V gene data show CDR1 as SGHDT and CDR2 as YYEEEE. This CDR3 has 15 residues. This sample also appeared in a second study, on yellow fever vaccine responses in identical twins. That work contributes: A vaccine T cell response that seemed partly convergent and partly personalized was reported in twins.

Source material: CD4+ T cells sorted from blood. The receptor was derived from a woman under 30 in good health. The chain combines TRBV5-6 with TRBJ2-5; 7 positions agree with TRBD1. CDR3 nucleotide sequence: TGTGCCAGCAGCTCGGAGCGGACAGGTGAAAAGACCCAGTACTTC. Its translation: CASSSERTGEKTQYF.